The sequence of this T cell receptor beta chain was determined in a study of radiotherapy plus CTLA-4 blockade in lung cancer. From germline, CDR1 is KGHSH and CDR2 LQKENI. The V end was cut by 2 bases, the J end by 1 base, with 8 bases between. CDR3 length equals 15 residues. Assay: immunoSEQ multiplex PCR; the TCRdb copy retains only in-frame clones and omits some. Of 60,000 or so clones listed, 77% are singletons. Concerning this clone itself: The sample holds other DNA sequences that translate to the same CDR3.

This material consisted of peripheral blood, taken from a patient treated with radiotherapy plus ipilimumab. The source is a human donor with non-small cell lung cancer who had a partial response to radiotherapy plus ipilimumab. The chain links TRBV18 to TRBJ1-4; no clear D. CDR3 residues: CASSPVTGTNEKLFF. The CDR3 coding sequence is TGTGCCAGCTCACCAGTCACTGGAACTAATGAAAAACTGTTTTTT.